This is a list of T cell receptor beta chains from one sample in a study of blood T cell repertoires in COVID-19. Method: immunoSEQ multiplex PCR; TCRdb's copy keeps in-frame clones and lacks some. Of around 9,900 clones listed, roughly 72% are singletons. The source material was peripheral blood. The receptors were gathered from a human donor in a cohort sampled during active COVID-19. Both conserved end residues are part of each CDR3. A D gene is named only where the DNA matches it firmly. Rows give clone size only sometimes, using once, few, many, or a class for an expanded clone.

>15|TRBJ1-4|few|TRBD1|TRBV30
CAWSPGQGAGEKLFF
TGTGCCTGGAGCCCCGGTCAGGGGGCTGGAGAAAAACTGTTTTTT
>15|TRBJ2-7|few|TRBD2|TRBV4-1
CASSQDSGGFYEQYF
TGCGCCAGCAGCCAAGACAGCGGGGGATTCTACGAGCAGTACTTC
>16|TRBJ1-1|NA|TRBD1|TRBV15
CATSSERGQVNTEAFF
TGTGCCACCAGCAGTGAACGAGGACAGGTGAACACTGAAGCTTTCTTT
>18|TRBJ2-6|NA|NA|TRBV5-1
CASSLGYGRAPGANVLTF
TGCGCCAGCAGCTTGGGGTATGGCAGGGCTCCCGGGGCCAACGTCCTGACTTTC
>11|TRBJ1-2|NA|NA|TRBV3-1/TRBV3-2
CASSQGRGYTF
TGTGCCAGCAGCCAAGGTCGGGGCTACACCTTC
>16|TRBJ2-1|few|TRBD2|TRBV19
CASRPTSGGFINEQFF
TGTGCCAGTAGACCTACTAGCGGGGGTTTTATCAATGAGCAGTTCTTC
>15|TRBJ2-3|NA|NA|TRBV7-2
CASSFDRKTTDTQYF
TGTGCCAGCAGCTTCGACAGGAAGACCACAGATACGCAGTATTTT
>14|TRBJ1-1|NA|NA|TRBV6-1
CASSDAGEGTEAFF
TGTGCCAGCAGTGACGCAGGGGAAGGGACTGAAGCTTTCTTT
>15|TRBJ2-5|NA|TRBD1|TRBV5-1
CASSIGQGPQETQYF
TGCGCCAGCAGCATTGGACAGGGACCACAAGAGACCCAGTACTTC
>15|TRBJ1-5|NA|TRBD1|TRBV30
CAWSRGEWDNQPQHF
TGTGCCTGGAGCAGGGGGGAGTGGGACAATCAGCCCCAGCATTTT
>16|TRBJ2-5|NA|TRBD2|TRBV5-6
CASSSSGRGGRETQYF
TGTGCCAGCAGCTCCTCGGGGCGGGGGGGTCGAGAGACCCAGTACTTC
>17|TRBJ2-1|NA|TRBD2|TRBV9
CASSVSGGAGGHYEQFF
TGTGCCAGCAGCGTCTCTGGTGGAGCGGGGGGGCATTATGAGCAGTTCTTC
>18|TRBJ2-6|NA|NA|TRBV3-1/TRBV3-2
CASSQDRGGGSGANVLTF
TGTGCCAGCAGCCAAGACAGGGGTGGGGGCTCTGGGGCCAACGTCCTGACTTTC
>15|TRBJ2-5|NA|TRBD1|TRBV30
CAWSRGDRGRETQYF
TGTGCCTGGAGTCGAGGAGACAGGGGACGGGAGACCCAGTACTTC
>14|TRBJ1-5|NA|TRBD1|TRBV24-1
CATQGQGTDQPQHF
TGTGCCACCCAGGGACAGGGGACCGATCAGCCCCAGCATTTT
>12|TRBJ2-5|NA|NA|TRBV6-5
CASGPRLETQYF
TGTGCCAGCGGCCCGAGACTGGAGACCCAGTACTTC
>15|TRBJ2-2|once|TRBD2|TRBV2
CASNRGTSGAGELFF
TGTGCCAGCAACCGAGGGACTAGCGGGGCCGGGGAGCTGTTTTTT
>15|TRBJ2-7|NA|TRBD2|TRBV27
CASSRTSGGGYEQYF
TGTGCCAGCAGTCGGACTAGCGGGGGTGGCTACGAGCAGTACTTC